One T cell receptor beta chain is described in this entry. These data originate in a study of blood T cell repertoires in COVID-19. The table came from immunoSEQ multiplex PCR; TCRdb's copy has only in-frame clones and leaves some out. The sample yields tens of thousands of clones, 86% seen once. The CDR3 totals 14 residues. Between the trimmed V and J ends, which lost 8 bases and 6 bases, there was a span of 20 bases. Germline V gene sequence: CDR1 SNHLY, CDR2 FYNNEI. The chain carries TRBV2 and TRBJ2-7; D may be TRBD1 (6 bases). This sequence was found in a man older than 75 in a cohort sampled during active COVID-19. Sequenced: peripheral blood. As DNA, the CDR3 is TGTGCCAGCCGGGCAGACAGGCGGCTTAGCGAGCAGTACGTC. Its protein is CASRADRRLSEQYV.